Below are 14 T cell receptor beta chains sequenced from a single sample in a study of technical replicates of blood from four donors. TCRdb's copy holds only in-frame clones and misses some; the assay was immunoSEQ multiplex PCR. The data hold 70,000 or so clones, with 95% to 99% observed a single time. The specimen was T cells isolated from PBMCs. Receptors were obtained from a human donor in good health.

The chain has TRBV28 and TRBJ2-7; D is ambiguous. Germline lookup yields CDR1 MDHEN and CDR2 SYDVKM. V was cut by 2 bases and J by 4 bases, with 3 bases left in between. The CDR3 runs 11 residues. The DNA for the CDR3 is TGTGCCAGCAGTTTAGTATACGAGCAGTACTTC. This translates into CASSLVYEQYF.

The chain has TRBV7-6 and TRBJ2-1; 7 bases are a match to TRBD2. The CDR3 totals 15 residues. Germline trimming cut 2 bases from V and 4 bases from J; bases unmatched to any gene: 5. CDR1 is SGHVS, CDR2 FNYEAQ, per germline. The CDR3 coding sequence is TGTGCCAGCAGCTTAAGGCTAGCGGTTTACAATGAGCAGTTCTTC. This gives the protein CASSLRLAVYNEQFF.

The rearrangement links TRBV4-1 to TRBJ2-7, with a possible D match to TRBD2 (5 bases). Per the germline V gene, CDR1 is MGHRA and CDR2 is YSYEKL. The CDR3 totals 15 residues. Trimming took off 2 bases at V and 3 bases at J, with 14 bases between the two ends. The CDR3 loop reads CASSQSRDHIYEQYF. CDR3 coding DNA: TGCGCCAGCAGCCAATCCCGGGATCACATCTACGAGCAGTACTTC.

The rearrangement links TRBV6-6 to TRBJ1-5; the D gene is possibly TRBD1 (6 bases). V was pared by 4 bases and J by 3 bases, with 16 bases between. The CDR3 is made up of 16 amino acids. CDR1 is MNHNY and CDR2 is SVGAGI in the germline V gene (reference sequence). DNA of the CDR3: TGTGCCAGCAGTTCCCTGGCAGGGGCGACCAATCAGCCCCAGCATTTT. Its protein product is CASSSLAGATNQPQHF.

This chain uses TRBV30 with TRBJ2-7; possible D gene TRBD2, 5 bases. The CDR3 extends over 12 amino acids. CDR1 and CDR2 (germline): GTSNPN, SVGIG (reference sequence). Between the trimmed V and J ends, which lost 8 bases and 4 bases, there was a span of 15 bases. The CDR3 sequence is CAGGGQGYEQYF. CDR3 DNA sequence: TGTGCCGGAGGAGGCCAAGGGTACGAGCAGTACTTC.

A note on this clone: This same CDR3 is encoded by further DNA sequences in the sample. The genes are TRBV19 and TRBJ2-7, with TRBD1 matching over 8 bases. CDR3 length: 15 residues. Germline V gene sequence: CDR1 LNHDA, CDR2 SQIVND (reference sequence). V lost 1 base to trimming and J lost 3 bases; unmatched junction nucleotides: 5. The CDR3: CASSIAGTGSYEQYF. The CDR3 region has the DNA TGTGCCAGTAGTATAGCCGGGACAGGCAGCTACGAGCAGTACTTC.

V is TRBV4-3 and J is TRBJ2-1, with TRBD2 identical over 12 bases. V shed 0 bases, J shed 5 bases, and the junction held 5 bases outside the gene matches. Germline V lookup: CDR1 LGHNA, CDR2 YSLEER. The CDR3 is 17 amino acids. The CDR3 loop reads CASSQEGLAGLNNEQFF. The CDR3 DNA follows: TGCGCCAGCAGCCAAGAAGGACTAGCGGGATTGAACAATGAGCAGTTCTTC.

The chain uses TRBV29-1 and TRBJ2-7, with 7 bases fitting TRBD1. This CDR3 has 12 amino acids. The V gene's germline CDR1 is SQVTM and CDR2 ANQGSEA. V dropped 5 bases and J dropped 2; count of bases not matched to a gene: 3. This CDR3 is CSVITGAYEQYF. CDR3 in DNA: TGCAGCGTTATAACAGGGGCCTACGAGCAGTACTTC.

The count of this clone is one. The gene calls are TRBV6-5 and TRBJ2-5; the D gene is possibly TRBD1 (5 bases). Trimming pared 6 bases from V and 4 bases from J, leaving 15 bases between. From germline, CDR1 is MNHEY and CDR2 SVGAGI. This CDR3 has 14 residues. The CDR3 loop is CASSQAGIGETQYF. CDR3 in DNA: TGTGCCAGCAGCCAGGCAGGGATTGGAGAGACCCAGTACTTC.

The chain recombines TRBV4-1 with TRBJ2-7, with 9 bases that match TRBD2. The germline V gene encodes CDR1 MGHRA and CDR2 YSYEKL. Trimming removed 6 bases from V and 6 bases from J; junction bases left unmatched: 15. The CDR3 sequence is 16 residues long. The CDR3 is CASSAGFSGSSREQYF. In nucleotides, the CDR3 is TGCGCCAGCAGTGCCGGTTTTAGCGGGAGTAGTCGCGAGCAGTACTTC.

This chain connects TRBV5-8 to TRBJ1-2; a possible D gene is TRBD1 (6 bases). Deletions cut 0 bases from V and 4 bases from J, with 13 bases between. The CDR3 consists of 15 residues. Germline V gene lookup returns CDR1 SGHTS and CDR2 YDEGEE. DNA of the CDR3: TGTGCCAGCAGCTTGGCCGGGGCAGGGGTCTATGGCTACACCTTC. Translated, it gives CASSLAGAGVYGYTF.

In DNA, the CDR3 is TGTGCCAGCAGCTTAGGCCCCCGGGAGGGCCGATACGAGCAGTACTTC. Translation: CASSLGPREGRYEQYF. The V and J genes are TRBV11-2 and TRBJ2-7, with 8 bases lining up with TRBD2. Unmatched junction bases numbered 9, after V lost 1 base and J lost 4 bases. Looked up from germline, CDR1 is SGHAT and CDR2 is FQNNGV. The CDR3 is 16 amino acids.

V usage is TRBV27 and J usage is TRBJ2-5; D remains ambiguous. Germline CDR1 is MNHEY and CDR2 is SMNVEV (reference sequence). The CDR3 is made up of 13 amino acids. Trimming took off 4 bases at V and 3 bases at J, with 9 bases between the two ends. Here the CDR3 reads CASSSRVEETQYF. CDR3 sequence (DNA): TGTGCCAGCAGTTCCCGGGTCGAAGAGACCCAGTACTTC.

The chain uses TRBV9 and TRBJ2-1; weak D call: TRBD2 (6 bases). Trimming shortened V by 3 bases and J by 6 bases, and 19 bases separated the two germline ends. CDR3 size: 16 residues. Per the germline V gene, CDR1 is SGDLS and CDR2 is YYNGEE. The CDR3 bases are TGTGCCAGCAGCGCCGGCCGGGGGAGTCAATTCAATGAGCAGTTCTTC. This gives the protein CASSAGRGSQFNEQFF. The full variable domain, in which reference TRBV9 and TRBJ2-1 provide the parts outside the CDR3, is DSGVTQTPKHLITATGQRVTLRCSPRSGDLSVYWYQQSLDQGLQFLIQYYNGEERAKGNILERFSAQQFPDLHSELNLSSLELGDSALYFCASSAGRGSQFNEQFFGPGTRLTVL.